Below are 22 T cell receptor beta chains sequenced from a single sample in a study of TIL therapy for anti-PD-1-resistant metastatic lung cancer. Time point in this sample: pre-treatment sample, taken before nivolumab and TIL therapy. The tumor samples were excised metastases, mostly pleural nodules or supraclavicular lymph nodes. Sequencing used immunoSEQ v3. The protocol was immunoSEQ multiplex PCR, while the TCRdb copy is restricted to in-frame clones and leaves out a portion. Of 8,000 to 9,500 clones in the sample, around three quarters were seen once. The input for sequencing was tumor tissue, taken at baseline. The receptors originated from a person aged 25 to 85 with non-small cell lung cancer.

The rearrangement joins TRBV4-1 to TRBJ1-3; 8 bases are shared with TRBD1. Germline-derived CDR1 and CDR2 are MGHRA and YSYEKL. This CDR3 contains 15 residues. V lost 0 bases and J lost 3; bases outside the gene matches: 1. This chain's CDR3 is CASSQDRGHGNTIYF. For the CDR3, the DNA is TGCGCCAGCAGCCAAGACAGGGGGCATGGAAACACCATATATTTT.

There are a few counts of this clone. CDR3 in DNA: TGTGCCAGCAGTACGAACCGGGAAGCTTCACCCCTCCACTTT. Its translation: CASSTNREASPLHF. The chain employs TRBV28 and TRBJ1-6; D is unclear. The CDR3 covers 14 residues. Germline values: CDR1 MDHEN, CDR2 SYDVKM. Trimming removed 5 bases from V and 9 bases from J, with 14 bases in between.

This clone was detected once. The chain couples TRBV15 to TRBJ1-4; TRBD1 matches at 8 bases. After removal of 3 bases from V and 4 bases from J, the junction contained 10 bases not matched to a gene. In germline, CDR1 is LNHNV, CDR2 YYDKDF (reference sequence). CDR3 size: 17 residues. The CDR3 loop reads CATSRRSRTGLNEKLFF. The DNA of the CDR3 is TGTGCCACCAGCAGGAGGTCGAGGACAGGGCTTAATGAAAAACTGTTTTTT.

This clone has a handful of counts. The chain uses TRBV28 and TRBJ2-5, with 9 bases that match TRBD1. Germline V gene lookup returns CDR1 MDHEN and CDR2 SYDVKM. V was clipped by 4 bases and J by 5 bases; unmatched bases: 8. This CDR3 is 15 amino acids long. The chain's CDR3 is CASSSIQGASETQYF. The CDR3 nucleotides are TGTGCCAGCAGTTCGATACAGGGGGCCAGTGAGACCCAGTACTTC. Supplemented by reference TRBV28 and TRBJ2-5, the full variable domain reads DVKVTQSSRYLVKRTGEKVFLECVQDMDHENMFWYRQDPGLGLRLIYFSYDVKMKEKGDIPEGYSVSREKKERFSLILESASTNQTSMYLCASSSIQGASETQYFGPGTRLLVL.

The chain links TRBV19 to TRBJ1-4, with 9 bases matching TRBD1. V dropped 1 base and J dropped 12; count of bases not matched to a gene: 3. Germline lookup yields CDR1 LNHDA and CDR2 SQIVND (reference sequence). The CDR3 spans 13 residues. The CDR3 protein is CASSIAGQGQLFF. The CDR3 coding sequence is TGTGCCAGTAGTATAGCGGGACAGGGTCAACTGTTTTTT.

The chain has TRBV6-1 and TRBJ1-4; no definite D call. The CDR3 is made up of 11 amino acids. Trimming cost V 6 bases and J 6 bases, with 5 bases left between them. Germline V gene lookup returns CDR1 MNHNS and CDR2 SASEGT. CDR3 residues: CASRNDEKLFF. DNA of the CDR3: TGTGCCAGCAGGAACGATGAAAAACTGTTTTTT.

This sequence joins TRBV18 and TRBJ2-7; D is perhaps TRBD1 or TRBD2 (5 bases each). The CDR3 is 13 amino acids. V was trimmed by 5 bases and J by 2 bases, leaving 10 bases between them. Germline CDR1 reads KGHSH; CDR2 reads LQKENI. CDR3 amino acids: CASSGDGTYEQYF. In nucleotides, the CDR3 is TGTGCCAGCTCAGGGGACGGCACCTACGAGCAGTACTTC.

V usage is TRBV4-2 and J usage is TRBJ2-3; D call uncertain. Germline CDR1 LGHNA, CDR2 YNFKEQ. V was trimmed by 5 bases and J by 2 bases, leaving 11 bases between them. CDR3 size: 14 residues. CDR3 in amino acids: CASSVTENTDTQYF. CDR3 DNA sequence: TGTGCCAGCAGCGTAACTGAAAACACAGATACGCAGTATTTT.

This chain connects TRBV4-1 to TRBJ1-4; TRBD1 is a possible D gene (5 bases). Germline CDR1 MGHRA, CDR2 YSYEKL. V was pared by 4 bases and J by 8 bases, with 14 bases between. The CDR3 consists of 14 residues. This CDR3 is CASSLGAGAEKLFF. CDR3 coding DNA: TGCGCCAGCAGCCTAGGGGCAGGTGCGGAAAAACTGTTTTTT.

This sequence joins TRBV5-4 and TRBJ2-3, with TRBD2 matching 10 bases. V dropped 4 bases and J dropped 2; count of bases not matched to a gene: 7. There are 16 residues in the CDR3. Per the germline V gene, CDR1 is SGHNT and CDR2 is YYREEE (reference sequence). The CDR3 loop reads CASSKRGGRDTDTQYF. The CDR3 DNA is TGTGCCAGCAGCAAGCGGGGGGGCCGCGACACAGATACGCAGTATTTT.

The CDR3 nucleotides are TGTGCCTGGAGGGGGGACAGGGGGATAGGGGAGCAGTACTTC. Amino acids: CAWRGDRGIGEQYF. The V gene is TRBV30, the J gene TRBJ2-7; 11 bases match TRBD1. Germline CDR1 is GTSNPN and CDR2 is SVGIG (reference sequence). The V segment lost 3 bases and the J segment 7 bases; nucleotides outside the gene matches: 8. The length of the CDR3 is 14 residues.

This clone came up once. This chain links TRBV5-4 with TRBJ1-2; D gene uncertain. The CDR3 spans 14 residues. The germline V gene has CDR1 SGHNT and CDR2 YYREEE (reference sequence). Trimming cost V 0 bases and J 6 bases, with 12 bases left between them. In nucleotides, the CDR3 is TGTGCCAGCAGCTTGGCTCGCGGGGAGAATGGCTACACCTTC. Protein sequence: CASSLARGENGYTF. The full variable domain, rest sourced from reference TRBV5-4 and TRBJ1-2, is ETGVTQSPTHLIKTRGQQVTLRCSSQSGHNTVSWYQQALGQGPQFIFQYYREEENGRGNFPPRFSGLQFPNYSSELNVNALELDDSALYLCASSLARGENGYTFGSGTRLTVV.

V usage is TRBV25-1 and J usage is TRBJ1-1, with D possibly matching TRBD1 (5 bases). Germline V gives CDR1 MGHDK, CDR2 SYGVNS. Trimming took off 6 bases at V and 1 base at J, with 9 bases between the two ends. This CDR3 comprises 13 residues. In nucleotides, the CDR3 is TGTGCCAGCAGCTTGACAGAGAACACTGAAGCTTTCTTT. This codes for CASSLTENTEAFF.

Only a few counts were recorded for this clone. The rearrangement uses TRBV29-1 and TRBJ1-2, with D possibly being TRBD1 (6 bases). Germline assignment: CDR1 SQVTM and CDR2 ANQGSEA. The CDR3 is made up of 11 amino acids. V was trimmed by 8 bases and J by 7 bases, leaving 14 bases between them. The CDR3 DNA is TGCAGCTTCAGGGGAGGGGTTGGCTACACCTTC. Protein product: CSFRGGVGYTF.

The chain combines TRBV7-8 with TRBJ1-3, with unresolved D. The CDR3 sequence is 14 residues long. Deletions cut 2 bases from V and 0 bases from J, with 5 bases between. Germline CDR1 SGHVS, CDR2 FQNEAQ. This CDR3 is CASSLSPSGNTIYF. The CDR3 coding sequence is TGTGCCAGCAGCTTAAGCCCCTCTGGAAACACCATATATTTT. The whole variable domain, remainder taken from reference TRBV7-8 and TRBJ1-3, is GAGVSQSPRYKVAKRGQDVALRCDPISGHVSLFWYQQALGQGPEFLTYFQNEAQLDKSGLPSDRFFAERPEGSVSTLKIQRTQQEDSAVYLCASSLSPSGNTIYFGEGSWLTVV.

The genes are TRBV10-1 and TRBJ2-1; 12 nucleotides agree with TRBD2. CDR1 and CDR2 (germline): WNHNN, SYGVQD (reference sequence). The CDR3 consists of 16 residues. V trimming: 4 bases; J trimming: 7 bases; junction bases outside the gene matches: 8. The CDR3 reads CASSGPGLAGPNEQFF. Here the CDR3 DNA reads TGCGCCAGCAGTGGACCGGGACTAGCGGGCCCAAATGAGCAGTTCTTC.

The chain recombines TRBV6-9 with TRBJ2-1; 7 bases match TRBD2. The junction had 7 bases not matched to a gene; V was cut back by 2 bases and J by 0 bases. Germline V CDR1 and CDR2: MNHGY, SVAAGI. CDR3 length equals 17 residues. CDR3 protein: CASSYADGGSSYNEQFF. The CDR3 DNA reads TGTGCCAGCAGTTATGCCGACGGGGGGTCCTCCTACAATGAGCAGTTCTTC.

The chain is built from TRBV29-1 and TRBJ1-5, with D possibly being TRBD1 (5 bases). This CDR3 is 13 amino acids long. Germline lookup yields CDR1 SQVTM and CDR2 ANQGSEA. Trimming cost V 4 bases and J 3 bases, with 10 bases left between them. This chain's CDR3 is CSVGKGTNQPQHF. The CDR3 nucleotides read TGCAGCGTTGGCAAAGGGACCAATCAGCCCCAGCATTTT. Combining the CDR3 with reference TRBV29-1 and TRBJ1-5 gives the whole variable domain SAVISQKPSRDICQRGTSLTIQCQVDSQVTMMFWYRQQPGQSLTLIATANQGSEATYESGFVIDKFPISRPNLTFSTLTVSNMSPEDSSIYLCSVGKGTNQPQHFGDGTRLSIL.

The rearrangement links TRBV4-2 to TRBJ1-3, with D unresolved. This CDR3 contains 13 residues. Trimming stripped 2 bases from V and 5 bases from J, with 7 bases between. Per germline, CDR1 LGHNA and CDR2 YNFKEQ. The CDR3 is CASSQPERNTIYF. The CDR3 DNA sequence: TGTGCCAGCAGCCAACCGGAGCGAAACACCATATATTTT.

The chain joins TRBV5-1 to TRBJ1-5, with a weak D call TRBD1 (6 bases). This CDR3 is built from 15 residues. V shed 7 bases and J shed 3 bases, with 17 bases lying between them. Germline lookup yields CDR1 SGHRS and CDR2 YFSETQ. Here the CDR3 DNA reads TGCGCCAGCCGACATACGGGGGCGGACAATCAGCCCCAGCATTTT. Translated, it gives CASRHTGADNQPQHF.

The genes are TRBV7-9 and TRBJ1-5; 8 nucleotides match TRBD1. The CDR3 consists of 17 residues. The V gene's germline CDR1 is SEHNR and CDR2 FQNEAQ (reference sequence). Unmatched junction bases numbered 10, after V lost 5 bases and J lost 1 base. The CDR3 DNA follows: TGTGCCAGCAGCCCCGGACAGGGCGACCAGAGCAATCAGCCCCAGCATTTT. It specifies CASSPGQGDQSNQPQHF. The whole variable domain, filled in from reference TRBV7-9 and TRBJ1-5, reads DTGVSQNPRHKITKRGQNVTFRCDPISEHNRLYWYRQTLGQGPEFLTYFQNEAQLEKSRLLSDRFSAERPKGSFSTLEIQRTEQGDSAMYLCASSPGQGDQSNQPQHFGDGTRLSIL.

V gene TRBV6-8 combines with J gene TRBJ1-5; no firm D call. Trimming pared 4 bases from V and 7 bases from J, leaving 14 bases between. Germline values: CDR1 MNHGY, CDR2 SAAAGT. CDR3 length: 14 amino acids. CDR3 residues: CASSLLSGGQPQHF. The CDR3 DNA is TGTGCCAGCAGTTTACTCTCTGGAGGACAGCCCCAGCATTTT.